These 19 T cell receptor beta chains were all obtained from the same sample, sequenced in a study of blood T cell repertoires in COVID-19. Method: immunoSEQ multiplex PCR; TCRdb's copy keeps in-frame clones and lacks some. The top ten clones hold less than 8.5% of a sample with more than 60,000 clones, approximately 92% of them seen once. The sequenced sample was peripheral blood. These receptors all stem from a human donor in a cohort sampled during active COVID-19.

The chain links TRBV5-8 to TRBJ2-3, with a weak D call TRBD1 (6 bases). Trimming removed 3 bases from V and 0 bases from J, with 11 bases in between. The CDR3 is 15 residues long. The germline gives CDR1 SGHTS, CDR2 YDEGEE. CDR3 protein: CASSSSDRSTDTQYF. The CDR3 region has the DNA TGTGCCAGCAGCTCCTCGGACAGAAGCACAGATACGCAGTATTTT.

V gene TRBV3-1 (or the pseudogene TRBV3-2) combines with J gene TRBJ2-3; weak D call: TRBD2 (8 bases). CDR3 length equals 18 residues. Germline CDR1 LGHDT, CDR2 YNNKEL (reference sequence). V lost 3 bases, J lost 6 bases, and 25 bases lay in between. The DNA for the CDR3 is TGTGCCAGCAGCCATACGAGCGGGGGAGGGGGCTGGACCGATACGCAGTATTTT. Translating gives CASSHTSGGGGWTDTQYF.

The V and J genes are TRBV11-2 and TRBJ2-3; a possible D gene is TRBD1 (5 bases). The germline gives CDR1 SGHAT, CDR2 FQNNGV. The CDR3 runs 15 residues. V lost 0 bases to trimming and J lost 4 bases, with 11 bases between them. The CDR3 nucleotides read TGTGCCAGCAGCTTAGATATCGGCAGGGCAGATACGCAGTATTTT. It yields the protein CASSLDIGRADTQYF.

For the CDR3, the DNA is TGCGCCAGCCGAGAGGGGCAGGGGCTAAACACCGGGGAGCTGTTTTTT. Translating it yields CASREGQGLNTGELFF. This chain uses TRBV10-1 with TRBJ2-2, with a weak D call TRBD1 (6 bases). The V gene lost 8 bases and the J gene lost 2 bases, with 18 bases spanning the gap. CDR1 is WNHNN and CDR2 is SYGVQD in the germline V gene (reference sequence). There are 16 residues in the CDR3.

The chain employs TRBV7-6 and TRBJ2-5, with D perhaps matching TRBD2 (5 bases). Germline V gene sequence: CDR1 SGHVS, CDR2 FNYEAQ. The ends were cut back, 4 bases at V and 4 bases at J, with 22 bases in the middle. This CDR3 region has 17 residues. CDR3 region: CASSSRSTRGQRETQYF. CDR3 DNA: TGTGCCAGCAGCTCCCGGTCGACCCGGGGTCAGAGAGAGACCCAGTACTTC.

The gene calls are TRBV18 and TRBJ1-4; 8 bases are a match to TRBD1. The V and J ends lost 2 bases and 7 bases, in that order; junction bases with no gene match: 3. Germline-derived CDR1 and CDR2 are KGHSH and LQKENI. The CDR3 is made up of 14 amino acids. Here the CDR3 reads CASSPSTGGEKLFF. The CDR3, as DNA: TGTGCCAGCTCACCATCTACAGGGGGTGAAAAACTGTTTTTT.

This chain connects TRBV6-5 to TRBJ1-2; D perhaps matches TRBD1 (5 bases). This CDR3 region has 13 residues. The V end lost 6 bases, the J end lost 4 bases, and 12 bases lay between the germline ends. Looked up from germline, CDR1 is MNHEY and CDR2 is SVGAGI. The CDR3 here is CASSVTEFYGYTF. CDR3 nucleotide sequence: TGTGCCAGCAGCGTGACAGAATTCTATGGCTACACCTTC.

This clone was observed a single time. As DNA, the CDR3 is TGTGCCAGCAGTTACTCGAGGATGCGGGGGGCGAGCACAGATACGCAGTATTTT. Protein: CASSYSRMRGASTDTQYF. This chain connects TRBV6-8 to TRBJ2-3; 8 nucleotides line up with TRBD2. The CDR3 length is 18 residues. The V and J ends lost 0 bases and 0 bases, in that order; junction bases with no gene match: 8. Looked up from germline, CDR1 is MNHGY and CDR2 is SAAAGT.

This chain uses TRBV4-3 with TRBJ2-3; 12 nucleotides match TRBD1. Germline V lookup: CDR1 LGHNA, CDR2 YSLEER. V lost 2 bases and J lost 6; bases outside the gene matches: 6. This CDR3 is 16 amino acids long. The CDR3 is CASSQTGTGGQDTQYF. CDR3 sequence (DNA): TGCGCCAGCAGCCAAACCGGGACAGGGGGCCAGGATACGCAGTATTTT.

This sequence joins TRBV5-1 and TRBJ2-5; weak D call: TRBD2 (6 bases). Germline V gives CDR1 SGHRS, CDR2 YFSETQ. V dropped 3 bases and J dropped 2 bases, with 14 bases sitting between them. There are 15 residues in the CDR3. CDR3 protein: CASSSSLALQETQYF. CDR3 DNA: TGCGCCAGCAGCTCCTCACTAGCTTTACAAGAGACCCAGTACTTC.

V is TRBV7-2 and J is TRBJ2-7; TRBD2 aligns across 9 bases. The CDR3 is 17 residues long. Germline V gene lookup returns CDR1 SGHTA and CDR2 FQGNSA. V gave up 3 bases and J gave up 3 bases; unmatched junction bases: 12. Written as DNA, the CDR3 is TGTGCCAGCAGCTTGGGACTGGGGAGCGGGGGGCTCTACGAGCAGTACTTC. Amino acid sequence: CASSLGLGSGGLYEQYF.

The chain recombines TRBV4-3 with TRBJ1-2; D unresolved. Germline V gene data show CDR1 as LGHNA and CDR2 as YSLEER. Trimming cost V 0 bases and J 0 bases, with 17 bases left between them. The CDR3 runs to 18 residues. DNA of the CDR3: TGCGCCAGCAGCCAAGATCCGGGAGGACCCGGTTCTAACTATGGCTACACCTTC. This translates into CASSQDPGGPGSNYGYTF.

Remarks on this clone: One end of the junction does not line up with germline, which may come from a read error. The chain uses TRBV7-7 and TRBJ1-6; D not certain. This CDR3 spans 20 amino acids. CDR1 is SSHAT and CDR2 is FNYEAQ in the germline V gene (reference sequence). The CDR3 sequence: CASSLFVDRDLSVYNSPLHF. CDR3 DNA: TGTGCTAGCAGCCTATTCGTCGATCGGGATCTGTCCGTATATAATTCACCCCTCCACTTT.

This rearrangement joins TRBV29-1 to TRBJ2-7; perhaps TRBD2 as D (6 bases). Trimming left V 6 bases short and J 7 bases short, with 13 bases between. The germline gives CDR1 SQVTM, CDR2 ANQGSEA. The CDR3 is 11 residues long. The CDR3 here is CSVVRSGEQYF. In DNA, the CDR3 is TGCAGCGTAGTTCGAAGCGGGGAGCAGTACTTC.

The rearrangement uses TRBV7-6 and TRBJ2-7, with D possibly matching TRBD1 (6 bases). Germline V gene data show CDR1 as SGHVS and CDR2 as FNYEAQ. The CDR3 is made up of 16 amino acids. V shed 1 base and J shed 3 bases, with 16 bases lying between them. The CDR3 DNA follows: TGTGCCAGCAGCTTAGGAGGTTATGGGGGCATCTACGAGCAGTACTTC. Translating gives CASSLGGYGGIYEQYF.

V usage is TRBV15 and J usage is TRBJ2-7; D possibly corresponds to TRBD1 (5 bases). The V end was cut by 6 bases, the J end by 1 base, with 10 bases between. This CDR3 is 13 amino acids long. Germline values: CDR1 LNHNV, CDR2 YYDKDF (reference sequence). For the CDR3, the DNA is TGTGCCACCAGAACAGGCTTTTCCTACGAGCAGTACTTC. It encodes CATRTGFSYEQYF. Full variable domain (outside the CDR3, taken from reference TRBV15 and TRBJ2-7): DAMVIQNPRYQVTQFGKPVTLSCSQTLNHNVMYWYQQKSSQAPKLLFHYYDKDFNNEADTPDNFQSRRPNTSFCFLDIRSPGLGDTAMYLCATRTGFSYEQYFGPGTRLTVT.

The CDR3 bases are TGTGCCAGCAGTTACTTTGGGGGACTAGCACCCGAGACCCAGTACTTC. This gives the protein CASSYFGGLAPETQYF. The V call is TRBV6-2 or TRBV6-3, the J call TRBJ2-5; 9 bases are shared with TRBD2. The CDR3 totals 16 residues. With V trimmed by 1 base and J by 5 bases, 8 bases remained unmatched. Germline-derived CDR1 and CDR2 are MNHEY and SVGEGT.

The V gene is TRBV7-8, the J gene TRBJ2-1, with 8 bases lining up with TRBD2. Germline values: CDR1 SGHVS, CDR2 FQNEAQ. After removal of 0 bases from V and 6 bases from J, the junction contained 7 bases not matched to a gene. The CDR3 loop spans 16 amino acids. CDR3 nucleotide sequence: TGTGCCAGCAGCTTAGCGCTGAGCGGGGGCTTCAATGAGCAGTTCTTC. Translating it yields CASSLALSGGFNEQFF.

J is TRBJ2-5 and V is TRBV9; 8 bases fit TRBD2. The CDR3 sequence is 16 residues long. V shed 0 bases, J shed 5 bases, and the junction held 9 bases outside the gene matches. The V gene's germline CDR1 is SGDLS and CDR2 YYNGEE. This CDR3 reads CASSVDRGSGGETQYF. CDR3 DNA sequence: TGTGCCAGCAGCGTAGATCGAGGCTCGGGGGGGGAGACCCAGTACTTC. The full variable domain, completed using reference TRBV9 and TRBJ2-5, is DSGVTQTPKHLITATGQRVTLRCSPRSGDLSVYWYQQSLDQGLQFLIQYYNGEERAKGNILERFSAQQFPDLHSELNLSSLELGDSALYFCASSVDRGSGGETQYFGPGTRLLVL.